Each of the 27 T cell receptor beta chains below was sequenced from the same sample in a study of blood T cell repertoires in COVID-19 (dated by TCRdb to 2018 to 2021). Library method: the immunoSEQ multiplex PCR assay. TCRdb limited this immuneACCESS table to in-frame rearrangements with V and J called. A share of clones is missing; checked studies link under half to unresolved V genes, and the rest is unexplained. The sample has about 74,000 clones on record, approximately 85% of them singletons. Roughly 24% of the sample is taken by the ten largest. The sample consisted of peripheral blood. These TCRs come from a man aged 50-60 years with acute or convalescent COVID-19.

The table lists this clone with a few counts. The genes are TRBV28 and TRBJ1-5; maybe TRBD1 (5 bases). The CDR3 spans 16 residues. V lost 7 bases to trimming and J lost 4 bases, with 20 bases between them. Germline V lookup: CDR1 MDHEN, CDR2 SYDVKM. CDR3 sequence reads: CASKSLAGSGNQPQHF. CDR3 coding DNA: TGTGCCAGCAAGTCTTTGGCAGGGTCAGGAAATCAGCCCCAGCATTTT.

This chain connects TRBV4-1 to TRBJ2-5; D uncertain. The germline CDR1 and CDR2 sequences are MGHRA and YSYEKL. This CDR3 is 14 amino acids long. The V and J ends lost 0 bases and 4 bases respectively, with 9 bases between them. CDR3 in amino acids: CASSQEAQTETQYF. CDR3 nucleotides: TGCGCCAGCAGCCAAGAGGCACAGACAGAGACCCAGTACTTC.

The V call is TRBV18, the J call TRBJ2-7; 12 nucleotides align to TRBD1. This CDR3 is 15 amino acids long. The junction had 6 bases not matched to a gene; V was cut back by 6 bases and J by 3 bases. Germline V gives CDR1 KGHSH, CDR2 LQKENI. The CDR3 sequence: CASSPGTGGNYEQYV. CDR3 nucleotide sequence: TGTGCCAGCTCCCCCGGGACAGGGGGCAACTACGAGCAGTACGTC.

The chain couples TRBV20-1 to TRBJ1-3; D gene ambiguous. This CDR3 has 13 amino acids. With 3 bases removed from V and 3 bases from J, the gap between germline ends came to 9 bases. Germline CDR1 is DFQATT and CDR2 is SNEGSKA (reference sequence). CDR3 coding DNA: TGCAGTGCTAGTAGGTCGGGTGGAAACACCATATATTTT. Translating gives CSASRSGGNTIYF.

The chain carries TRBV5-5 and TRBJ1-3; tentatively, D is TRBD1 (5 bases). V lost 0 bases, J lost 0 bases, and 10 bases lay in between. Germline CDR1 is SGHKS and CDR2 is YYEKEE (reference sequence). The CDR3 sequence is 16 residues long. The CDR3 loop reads CASSLGQHFSGNTIYF. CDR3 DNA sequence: TGTGCCAGCAGCTTGGGACAGCACTTCTCTGGAAACACCATATATTTT.

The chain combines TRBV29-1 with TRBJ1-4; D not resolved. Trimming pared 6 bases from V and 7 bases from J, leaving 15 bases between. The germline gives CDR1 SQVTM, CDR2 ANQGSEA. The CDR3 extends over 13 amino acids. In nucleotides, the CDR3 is TGCAGCGTCGAGGGTTCGCGCGGTGAAAAACTGTTTTTT. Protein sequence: CSVEGSRGEKLFF.

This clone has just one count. Here the CDR3 reads CASSPRRGAWETQYF. DNA for the CDR3: TGTGCCAGCAGCCCTCGTCGGGGGGCCTGGGAGACCCAGTACTTC. The chain employs TRBV3-1 (or the pseudogene TRBV3-2) and TRBJ2-5, with D tentatively TRBD2 (7 bases). V was clipped by 4 bases and J by 5 bases, with 17 bases between them. Germline values: CDR1 LGHDT, CDR2 YNNKEL (reference sequence). This CDR3 has 15 residues.

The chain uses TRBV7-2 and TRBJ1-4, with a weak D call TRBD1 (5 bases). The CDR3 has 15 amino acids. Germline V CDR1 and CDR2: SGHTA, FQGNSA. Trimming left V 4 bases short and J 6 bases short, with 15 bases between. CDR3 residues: CASSSRGDWDEKLFF. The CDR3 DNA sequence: TGTGCCAGCAGCTCCAGAGGGGACTGGGATGAAAAACTGTTTTTT.

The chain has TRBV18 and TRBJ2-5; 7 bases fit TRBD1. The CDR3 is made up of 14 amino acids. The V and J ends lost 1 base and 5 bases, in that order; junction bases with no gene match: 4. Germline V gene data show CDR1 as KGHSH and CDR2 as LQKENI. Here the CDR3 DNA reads TGTGCCAGCTCACCACAGGGGGCGGTGGAGACCCAGTACTTC. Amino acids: CASSPQGAVETQYF.

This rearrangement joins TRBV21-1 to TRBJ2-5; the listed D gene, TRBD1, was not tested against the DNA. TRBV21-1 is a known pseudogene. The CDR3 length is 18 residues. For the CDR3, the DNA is TGTGCCAGCAGCAAAGTCCGCACAGAAAGAGAGTACCAAGAGACCCAGTACTTC. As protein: CASSKVRTEREYQETQYF.

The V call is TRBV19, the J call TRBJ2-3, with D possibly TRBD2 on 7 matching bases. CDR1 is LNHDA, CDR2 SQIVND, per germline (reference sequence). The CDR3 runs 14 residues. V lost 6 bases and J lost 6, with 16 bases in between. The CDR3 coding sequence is TGTGCCAGTAGCCAAGTGGGGGGGCTGGATACGCAGTATTTT. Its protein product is CASSQVGGLDTQYF.

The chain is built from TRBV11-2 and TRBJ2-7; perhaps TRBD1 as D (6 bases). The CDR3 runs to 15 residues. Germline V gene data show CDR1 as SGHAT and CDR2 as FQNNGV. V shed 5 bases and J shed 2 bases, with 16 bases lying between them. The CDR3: CASSLHGQPTYEQYF. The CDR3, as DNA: TGTGCCAGCAGCCTTCATGGACAGCCTACCTACGAGCAGTACTTC.

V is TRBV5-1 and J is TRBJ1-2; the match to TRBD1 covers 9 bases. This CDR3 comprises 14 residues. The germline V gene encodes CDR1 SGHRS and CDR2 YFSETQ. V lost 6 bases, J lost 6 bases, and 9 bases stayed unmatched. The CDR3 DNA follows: TGCGCCAGCAAGGCGACAGGGGGTTTAGATGGCTACACCTTC. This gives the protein CASKATGGLDGYTF.

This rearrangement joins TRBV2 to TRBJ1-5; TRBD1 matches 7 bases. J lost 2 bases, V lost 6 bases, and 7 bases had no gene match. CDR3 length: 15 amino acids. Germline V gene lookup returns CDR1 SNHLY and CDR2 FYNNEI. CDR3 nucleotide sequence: TGTGCCAGCAGGGGCGGGACAGCTGGCAATCAGCCCCAGCATTTT. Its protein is CASRGGTAGNQPQHF.

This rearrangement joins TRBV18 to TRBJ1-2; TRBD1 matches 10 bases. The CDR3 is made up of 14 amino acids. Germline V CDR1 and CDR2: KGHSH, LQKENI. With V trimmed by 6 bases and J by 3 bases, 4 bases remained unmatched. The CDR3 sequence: CASSAGTGDYGYTF. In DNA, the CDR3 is TGTGCCAGCTCGGCCGGGACAGGGGACTATGGCTACACCTTC.

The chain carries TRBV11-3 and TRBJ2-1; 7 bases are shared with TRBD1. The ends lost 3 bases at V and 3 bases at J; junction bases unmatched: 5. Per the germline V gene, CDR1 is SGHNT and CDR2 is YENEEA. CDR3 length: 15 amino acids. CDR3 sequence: CASSLTGNSYNEQFF. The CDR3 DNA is TGTGCCAGCAGCTTGACAGGGAATAGCTACAATGAGCAGTTCTTC.

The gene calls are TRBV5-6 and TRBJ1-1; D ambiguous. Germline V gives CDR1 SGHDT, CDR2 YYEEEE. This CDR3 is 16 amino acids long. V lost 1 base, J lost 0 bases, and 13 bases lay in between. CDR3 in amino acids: CASSLFESVLNTEAFF. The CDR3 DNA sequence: TGTGCCAGCAGCTTGTTTGAGAGCGTATTGAACACTGAAGCTTTCTTT.

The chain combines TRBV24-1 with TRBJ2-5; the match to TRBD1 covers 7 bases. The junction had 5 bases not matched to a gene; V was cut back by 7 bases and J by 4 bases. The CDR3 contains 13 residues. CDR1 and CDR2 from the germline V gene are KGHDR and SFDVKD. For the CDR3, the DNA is TGTGCCACCAGCAGGGGGTTCGGAGAGACCCAGTACTTC. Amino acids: CATSRGFGETQYF.

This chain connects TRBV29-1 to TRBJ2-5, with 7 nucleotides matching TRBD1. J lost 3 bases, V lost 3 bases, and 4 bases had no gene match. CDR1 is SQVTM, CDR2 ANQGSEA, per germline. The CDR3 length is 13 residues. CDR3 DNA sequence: TGCAGCGTTGAGGGACAGACAGAAGAGACCCAGTACTTC. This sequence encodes CSVEGQTEETQYF.

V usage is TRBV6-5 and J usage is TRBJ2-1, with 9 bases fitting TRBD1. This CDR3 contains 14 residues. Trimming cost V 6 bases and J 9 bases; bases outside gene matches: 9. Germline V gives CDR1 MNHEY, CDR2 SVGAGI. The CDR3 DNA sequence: TGTGCCAGCAGCCGGGACAGGGAGGGGACTGAGCAGTTCTTC. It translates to CASSRDREGTEQFF.

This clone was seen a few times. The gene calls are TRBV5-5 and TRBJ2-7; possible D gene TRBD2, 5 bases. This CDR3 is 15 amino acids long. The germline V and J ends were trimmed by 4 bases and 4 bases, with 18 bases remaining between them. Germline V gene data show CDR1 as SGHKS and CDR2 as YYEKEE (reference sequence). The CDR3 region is CASSKAPGSGYEQYF. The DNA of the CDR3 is TGTGCCAGCAGCAAGGCCCCGGGATCGGGATACGAGCAGTACTTC.

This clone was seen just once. Here the CDR3 reads CASSQIDRTFGTEAFF. Written as DNA, the CDR3 is TGTGCCAGCAGCCAAATAGACAGGACCTTTGGCACTGAAGCTTTCTTT. The gene calls are TRBV5-5 and TRBJ1-1, with a weak D call TRBD1 (6 bases). This CDR3 has 16 residues. Trimming shortened V by 4 bases and J by 4 bases, and 20 bases separated the two germline ends. From germline, CDR1 is SGHKS and CDR2 YYEKEE (reference sequence).

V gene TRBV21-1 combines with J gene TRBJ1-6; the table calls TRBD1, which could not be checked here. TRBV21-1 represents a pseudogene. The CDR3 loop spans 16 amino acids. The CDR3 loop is CASSKGRGPNNSPLHF. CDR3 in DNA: TGTGCCAGCAGCAAAGGCAGGGGGCCAAATAATTCACCCCTCCACTTT.

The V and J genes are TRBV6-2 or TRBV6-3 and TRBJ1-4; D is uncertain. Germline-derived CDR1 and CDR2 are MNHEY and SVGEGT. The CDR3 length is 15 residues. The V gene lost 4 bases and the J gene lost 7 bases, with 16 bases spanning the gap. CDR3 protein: CASSWSSVMGEKLFF. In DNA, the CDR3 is TGTGCCAGCAGTTGGAGTTCGGTCATGGGTGAAAAACTGTTTTTT.

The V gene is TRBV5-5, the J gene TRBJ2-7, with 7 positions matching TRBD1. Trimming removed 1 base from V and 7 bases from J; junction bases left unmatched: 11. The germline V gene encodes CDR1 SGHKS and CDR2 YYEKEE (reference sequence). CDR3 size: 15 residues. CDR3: CASSLIEGAVGEQYV. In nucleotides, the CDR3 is TGTGCCAGCAGCTTGATTGAGGGGGCGGTTGGGGAGCAGTACGTC.

DNA for the CDR3: TGCGCCAGCAGCCTCCTACGGACTAGCACTTACTACGAGCAGTACTTC. It is translated as CASSLLRTSTYYEQYF. This sequence joins TRBV4-1 and TRBJ2-7; TRBD2 matches 8 bases. The CDR3 is made up of 16 amino acids. The V segment lost 4 bases and the J segment 3 bases; nucleotides outside the gene matches: 11. Germline V lookup: CDR1 MGHRA, CDR2 YSYEKL.

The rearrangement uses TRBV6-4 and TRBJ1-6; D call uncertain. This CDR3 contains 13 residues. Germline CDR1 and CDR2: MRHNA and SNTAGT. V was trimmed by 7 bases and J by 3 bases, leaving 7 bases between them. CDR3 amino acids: CASKYFYNSPLHF. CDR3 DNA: TGTGCCAGCAAATACTTCTATAATTCACCCCTCCACTTT.